Here is one T cell receptor beta chain with its context. This CDR3 is 15 amino acids long. Germline loops: CDR1 SGHRS, CDR2 YFSETQ. Between the trimmed V and J ends, which lost 0 bases and 7 bases, there was a span of 14 bases. TCRdb's copy holds only in-frame clones and misses some; the assay was immunoSEQ multiplex PCR. The data contain about 410,000 clones, approximately 90% of them singletons. This entry belongs to a study of control samples from healthy donors and cancer patients. What was sequenced was PBMCs. V is TRBV5-1 and J is TRBJ2-1, with D possibly TRBD2 on 6 matching bases. The source of this sequence is a man aged 35-49 years with head and neck cancer. The CDR3 protein is CASSLGRGLGNEQFF. DNA of the CDR3: TGCGCCAGCAGCTTGGGGCGGGGATTAGGGAATGAGCAGTTCTTC.